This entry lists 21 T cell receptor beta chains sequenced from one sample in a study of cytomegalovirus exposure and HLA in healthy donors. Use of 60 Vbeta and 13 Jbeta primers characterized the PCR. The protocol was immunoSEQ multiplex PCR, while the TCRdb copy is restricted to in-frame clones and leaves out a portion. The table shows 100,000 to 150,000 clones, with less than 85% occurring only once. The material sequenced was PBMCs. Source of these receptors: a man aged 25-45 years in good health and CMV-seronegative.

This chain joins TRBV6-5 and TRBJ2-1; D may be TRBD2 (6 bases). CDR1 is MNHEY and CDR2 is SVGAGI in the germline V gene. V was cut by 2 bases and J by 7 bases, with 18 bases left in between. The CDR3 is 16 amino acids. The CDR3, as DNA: TGTGCCAGCAGTTACCACCTCCGTGGCGGGGCTAATGAGCAGTTCTTC. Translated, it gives CASSYHLRGGANEQFF.

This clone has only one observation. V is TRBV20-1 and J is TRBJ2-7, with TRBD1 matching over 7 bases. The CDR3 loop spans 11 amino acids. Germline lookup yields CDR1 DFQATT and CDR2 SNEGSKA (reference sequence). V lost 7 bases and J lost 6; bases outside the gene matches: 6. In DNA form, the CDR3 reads TGCAGTGTCTCACAGGGGATCGAGCAGTACTTC. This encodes CSVSQGIEQYF.

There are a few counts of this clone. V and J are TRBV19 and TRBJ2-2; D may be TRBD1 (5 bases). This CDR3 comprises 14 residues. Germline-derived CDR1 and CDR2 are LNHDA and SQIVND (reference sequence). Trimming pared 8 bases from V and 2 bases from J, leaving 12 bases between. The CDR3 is CASVRTGNTGELFF. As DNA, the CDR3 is TGTGCCAGTGTTCGTACAGGAAACACCGGGGAGCTGTTTTTT.

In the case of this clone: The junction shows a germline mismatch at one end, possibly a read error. CDR3 sequence: CSSSFGGRADEQYF. Written as DNA, the CDR3 is TGTTCCAGCAGCTTCGGTGGGAGGGCCGACGAGCAGTACTTC. V and J are TRBV7-9 and TRBJ2-7, with 7 bases identical to TRBD2. The CDR3 length is 14 residues. The germline V gene has CDR1 SEHNR and CDR2 FQNEAQ (reference sequence).

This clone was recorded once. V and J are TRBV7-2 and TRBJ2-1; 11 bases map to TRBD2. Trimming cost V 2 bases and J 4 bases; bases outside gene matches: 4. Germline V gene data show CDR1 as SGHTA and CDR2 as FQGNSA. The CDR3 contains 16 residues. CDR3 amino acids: CASSLLGLAVYNEQFF. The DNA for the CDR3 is TGTGCCAGCAGCTTACTGGGACTAGCGGTTTACAATGAGCAGTTCTTC. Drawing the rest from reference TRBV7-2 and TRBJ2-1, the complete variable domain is GAGVSQSPSNKVTEKGKDVELRCDPISGHTALYWYRQSLGQGLEFLIYFQGNSAPDKSGLPSDRFSAERTGGSVSTLTIQRTQQEDSAVYLCASSLLGLAVYNEQFFGPGTRLTVL.

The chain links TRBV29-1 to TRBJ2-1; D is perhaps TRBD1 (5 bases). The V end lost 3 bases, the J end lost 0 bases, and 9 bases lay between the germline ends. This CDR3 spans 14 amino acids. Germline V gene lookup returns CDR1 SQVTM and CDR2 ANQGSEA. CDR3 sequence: CSVEGRSSYNEQFF. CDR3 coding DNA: TGCAGCGTTGAGGGGCGGAGCTCCTACAATGAGCAGTTCTTC.

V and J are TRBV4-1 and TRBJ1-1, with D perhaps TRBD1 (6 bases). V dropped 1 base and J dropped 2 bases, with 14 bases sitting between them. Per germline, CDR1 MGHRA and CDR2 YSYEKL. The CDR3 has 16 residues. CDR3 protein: CASSQGGTTFNTEAFF. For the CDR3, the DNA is TGCGCCAGCAGCCAAGGGGGGACAACCTTTAACACTGAAGCTTTCTTT.

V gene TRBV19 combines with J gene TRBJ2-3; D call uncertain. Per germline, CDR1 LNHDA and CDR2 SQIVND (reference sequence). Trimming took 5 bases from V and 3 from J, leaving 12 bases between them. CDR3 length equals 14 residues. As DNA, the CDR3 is TGTGCCAGTAGTTTGCCTGACTCGACAGATACGCAGTATTTT. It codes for CASSLPDSTDTQYF.

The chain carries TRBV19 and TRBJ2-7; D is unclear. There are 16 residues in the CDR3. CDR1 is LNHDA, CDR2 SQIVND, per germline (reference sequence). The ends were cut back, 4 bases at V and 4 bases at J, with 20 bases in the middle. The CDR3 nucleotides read TGTGCCAGTAGTACGGCCTCTAGATCCCTACATTACGAGCAGTACTTC. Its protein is CASSTASRSLHYEQYF.

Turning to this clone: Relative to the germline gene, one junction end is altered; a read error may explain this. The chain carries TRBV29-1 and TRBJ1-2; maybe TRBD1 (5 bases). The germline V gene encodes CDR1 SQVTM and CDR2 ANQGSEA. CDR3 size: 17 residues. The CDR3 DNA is TGCAGCGTTGAAGACCAGGGATTTTTAACGGCTAACTATGGCTACCCCTTC. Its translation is CSVEDQGFLTANYGYPF. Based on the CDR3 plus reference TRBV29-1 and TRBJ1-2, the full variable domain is SAVISQKPSRDICQRGTSLTIQCQVDSQVTMMFWYRQQPGQSLTLIATANQGSEATYESGFVIDKFPISRPNLTFSTLTVSNMSPEDSSIYLCSVEDQGFLTANYGYPFGSGTRLTVV.

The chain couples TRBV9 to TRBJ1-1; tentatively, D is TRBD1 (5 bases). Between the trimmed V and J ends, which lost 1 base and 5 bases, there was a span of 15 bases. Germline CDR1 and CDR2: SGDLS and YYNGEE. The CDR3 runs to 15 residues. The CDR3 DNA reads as TGTGCCAGCAGCGTATCGCGGTGGGGCCGAACTGAAGCTTTCTTT. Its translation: CASSVSRWGRTEAFF.

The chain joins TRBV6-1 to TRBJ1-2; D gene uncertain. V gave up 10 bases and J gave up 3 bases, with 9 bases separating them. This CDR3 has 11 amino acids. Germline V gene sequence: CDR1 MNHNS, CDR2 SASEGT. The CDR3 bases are TGTGCCACCCCTGCGGACTATGGCTACACCTTC. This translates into CATPADYGYTF.

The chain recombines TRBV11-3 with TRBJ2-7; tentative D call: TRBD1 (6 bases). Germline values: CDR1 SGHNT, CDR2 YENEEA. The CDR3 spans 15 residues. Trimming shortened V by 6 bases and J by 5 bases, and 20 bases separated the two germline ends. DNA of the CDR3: TGTGCCAGCAGTCAAGGACAGATGGAAAATGACGAGCAGTACTTC. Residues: CASSQGQMENDEQYF.

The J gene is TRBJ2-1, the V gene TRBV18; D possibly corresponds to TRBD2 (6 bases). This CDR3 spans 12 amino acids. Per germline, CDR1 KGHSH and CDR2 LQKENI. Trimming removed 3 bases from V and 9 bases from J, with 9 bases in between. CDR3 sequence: CASSPAGSEQFF. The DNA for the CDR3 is TGTGCCAGCTCACCGGCGGGGTCTGAGCAGTTCTTC.

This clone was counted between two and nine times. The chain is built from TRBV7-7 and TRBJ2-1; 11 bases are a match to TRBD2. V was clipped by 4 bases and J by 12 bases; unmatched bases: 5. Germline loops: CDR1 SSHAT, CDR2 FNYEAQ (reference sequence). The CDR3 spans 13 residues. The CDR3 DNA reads TGTGCCAGCAGCTCCGGACTAGCGGGTCGGCAGTTCTTC. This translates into CASSSGLAGRQFF.

DNA for the CDR3: TGTGCCAGCAGCCAGGGGACAGCCCTCGATGAGCAGTACTTC. It yields the protein CASSQGTALDEQYF. V usage is TRBV5-4 and J usage is TRBJ2-5; TRBD1 matches at 7 bases. The CDR3 runs to 14 residues. V lost 4 bases and J lost 11; bases outside the gene matches: 14. The germline V gene has CDR1 SGHNT and CDR2 YYREEE (reference sequence).

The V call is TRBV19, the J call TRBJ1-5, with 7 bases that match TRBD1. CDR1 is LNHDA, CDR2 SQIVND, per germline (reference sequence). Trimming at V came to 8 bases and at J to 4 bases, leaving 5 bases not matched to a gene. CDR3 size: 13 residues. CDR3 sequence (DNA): TGTGCCAGTCTAACAGGGGAGAATCAGCCCCAGCATTTT. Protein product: CASLTGENQPQHF. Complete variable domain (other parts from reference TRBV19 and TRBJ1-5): DGGITQSPKYLFRKEGQNVTLSCEQNLNHDAMYWYRQDPGQGLRLIYYSQIVNDFQKGDIAEGYSVSREKKESFPLTVTSAQKNPTAFYLCASLTGENQPQHFGDGTRLSIL.

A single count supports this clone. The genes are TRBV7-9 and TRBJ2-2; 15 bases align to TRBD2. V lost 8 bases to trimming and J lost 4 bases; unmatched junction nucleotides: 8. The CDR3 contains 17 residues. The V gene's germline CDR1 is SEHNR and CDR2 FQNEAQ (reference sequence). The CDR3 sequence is CASGGLAGGDFTGELFF. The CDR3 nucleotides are TGTGCCAGCGGGGGACTAGCGGGAGGTGATTTCACCGGGGAGCTGTTTTTT.

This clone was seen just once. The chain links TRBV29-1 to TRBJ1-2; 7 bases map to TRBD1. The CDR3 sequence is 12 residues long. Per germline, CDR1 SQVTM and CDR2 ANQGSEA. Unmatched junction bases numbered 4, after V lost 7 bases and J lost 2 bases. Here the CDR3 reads CSAVQGNYGYTF. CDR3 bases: TGCAGCGCGGTACAGGGGAACTATGGCTACACCTTC.

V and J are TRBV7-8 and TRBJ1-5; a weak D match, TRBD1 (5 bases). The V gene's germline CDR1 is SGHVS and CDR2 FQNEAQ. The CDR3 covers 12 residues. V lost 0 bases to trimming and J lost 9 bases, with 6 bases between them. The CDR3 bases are TGTGCCAGCAGCTTAGCAGGGGTGCCCCAGCATTTT. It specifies CASSLAGVPQHF.

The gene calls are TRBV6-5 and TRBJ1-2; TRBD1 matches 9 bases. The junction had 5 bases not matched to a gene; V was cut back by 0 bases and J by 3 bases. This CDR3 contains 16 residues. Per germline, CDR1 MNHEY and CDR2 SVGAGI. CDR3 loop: CASSYSRTGVYYGYTF. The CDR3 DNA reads TGTGCCAGCAGTTACTCGAGGACAGGGGTCTACTATGGCTACACCTTC.